Included here is one TCR beta chain sequence, with context. These data belong to a study of T cell changes during pregnancy in multiple sclerosis. Clones were sequenced by immunoSEQ multiplex PCR, and TCRdb holds only the in-frame ones, with some missing. The sample lists about 50,000 clones, approximately 94% occurring once. Per the germline V gene, CDR1 is KGHSH and CDR2 is LQKENI. The V end lost 2 bases, the J end lost 2 bases, and 13 bases lay between the germline ends. The CDR3 runs to 15 residues. The clonotype was recovered from a female donor with multiple sclerosis, enrolled in a pregnancy study. The source material was CD4+ T cells from peripheral blood mononuclear cells, sampled in the third trimester of pregnancy. This sequence joins TRBV18 and TRBJ2-7; D may be TRBD2 (5 bases). CDR3 in amino acids: CASSPLEALTYEQYF. The DNA of the CDR3 is TGTGCCAGCTCACCATTGGAGGCGCTTACCTACGAGCAGTACTTC.